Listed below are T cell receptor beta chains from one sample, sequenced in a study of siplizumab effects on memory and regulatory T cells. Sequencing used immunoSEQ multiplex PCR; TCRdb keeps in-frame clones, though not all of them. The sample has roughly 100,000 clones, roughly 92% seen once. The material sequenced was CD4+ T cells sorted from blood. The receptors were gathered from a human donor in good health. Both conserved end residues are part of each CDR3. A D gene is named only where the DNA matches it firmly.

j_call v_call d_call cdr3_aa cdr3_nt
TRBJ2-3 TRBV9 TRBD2 CASSVHQRGGTDTQYF TGTGCCAGCAGCGTACATCAGCGGGGGGGCACAGATACGCAGTATTTT
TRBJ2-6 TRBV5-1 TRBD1 CASSWDRVSSGANVLTF TGCGCCAGCAGCTGGGACAGGGTGAGCTCTGGGGCCAACGTCCTGACTTTC
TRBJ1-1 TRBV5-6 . CASSLVTGRTNTEAFF TGTGCCAGCAGCTTGGTTACGGGTCGGACGAACACTGAAGCTTTCTTT
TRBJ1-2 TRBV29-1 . CSVVFLGQHYGYTF TGCAGCGTTGTTTTTCTAGGGCAACATTATGGCTACACCTTC
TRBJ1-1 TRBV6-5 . CASSYSRVNTEAFF TGTGCCAGCAGTTACTCGAGAGTGAACACTGAAGCTTTCTTT
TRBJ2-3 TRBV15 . CATSRHADTQYF TGTGCCACCAGCAGACATGCGGATACGCAGTATTTT
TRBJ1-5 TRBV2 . CASRKGRQGLDQPQHF TGTGCCAGCAGGAAAGGGCGGCAGGGCCTCGATCAGCCCCAGCATTTT
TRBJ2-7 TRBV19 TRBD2 CASSLGLGFKEQYF TGTGCCAGTAGCTTGGGACTAGGATTTAAGGAGCAGTACTTC
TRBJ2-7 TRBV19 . CASSINSYEQYF TGTGCCAGTAGTATTAACTCCTACGAGCAGTACTTC
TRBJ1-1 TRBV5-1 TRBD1 CASSFLGQGGTEAFF TGCGCCAGCAGCTTCTTGGGACAGGGGGGCACTGAAGCTTTCTTT
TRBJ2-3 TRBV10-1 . CASTSGSTDTQYF TGCGCCAGCACAAGCGGGAGCACAGATACGCAGTATTTT
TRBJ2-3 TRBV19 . CASSNREIITDTQYF TGTGCCAGTAGTAACAGGGAAATAATTACAGATACGCAGTATTTT
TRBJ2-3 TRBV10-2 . CASSEISGTDTQYF TGCGCCAGCAGTGAAATAAGCGGCACAGATACGCAGTATTTT
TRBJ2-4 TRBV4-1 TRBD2 CASSQGSQAGTIKNIQYF TGCGCCAGCAGCCAGGGCTCGCAGGCAGGGACTATCAAAAACATTCAGTACTTC
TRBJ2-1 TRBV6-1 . CASLFYGISNEQFF TGTGCCAGCCTATTTTACGGGATCTCCAATGAGCAGTTCTTC
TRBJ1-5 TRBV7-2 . CASSVNNQPQHF TGTGCCAGCAGCGTTAACAATCAGCCCCAGCATTTT
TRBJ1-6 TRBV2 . CASSFLDSSPLHF TGTGCCAGCAGTTTTTTAGACAGTTCACCCCTCCACTTT
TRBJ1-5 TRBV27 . CASSRIPNQPQHF TGTGCCAGCAGTCGTATTCCAAATCAGCCCCAGCATTTT
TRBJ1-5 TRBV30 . CAWSASLGQPQHF TGTGCCTGGAGTGCGAGTCTTGGTCAGCCCCAGCATTTT
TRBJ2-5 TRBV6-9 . CAISAGGQETQYF TGTGCCATCAGCGCCGGGGGCCAAGAGACCCAGTACTTC
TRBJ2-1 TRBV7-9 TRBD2 CASSLGTSGYNEQFF TGTGCCAGCAGCTTAGGTACTAGCGGATACAATGAGCAGTTCTTC
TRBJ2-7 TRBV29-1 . CSAIGGEQYF TGCAGCGCCATAGGAGGGGAGCAGTACTTC
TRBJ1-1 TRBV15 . CATSRALTGGLNTEAFF TGTGCCACCAGCAGAGCTCTCACGGGCGGACTTAACACTGAAGCTTTCTTT
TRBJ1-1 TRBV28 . CASSLAQGNTEAFF TGTGCCAGCAGTTTGGCTCAGGGAAACACTGAAGCTTTCTTT
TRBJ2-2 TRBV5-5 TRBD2 CASSFREGQNTGELFF TGTGCCAGCAGCTTCAGGGAGGGTCAGAACACCGGGGAGCTGTTTTTT
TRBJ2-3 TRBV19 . CASSIGPNTDTQYF TGTGCCAGTAGTATAGGACCCAACACAGATACGCAGTATTTT
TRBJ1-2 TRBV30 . CALDGHGYTF TGTGCCTTGGACGGTCATGGCTACACCTTC
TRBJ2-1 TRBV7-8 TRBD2 CASSLLSLGTSGSRGSNEQFF TGTGCCAGCAGCTTACTATCTCTCGGGACTAGCGGGAGTCGAGGATCCAATGAGCAGTTCTTC
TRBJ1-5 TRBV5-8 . CASSRDSSNQPQHF TGTGCCAGCAGTCGGGACTCGAGCAATCAGCCCCAGCATTTT
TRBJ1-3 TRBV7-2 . CASSPYQGYTIYF TGTGCCAGCAGCCCATACCAAGGATACACCATATATTTT
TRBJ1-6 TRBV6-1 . CASSDPTVLNSPLHF TGTGCCAGCAGTGACCCTACAGTTCTTAATTCACCCCTCCACTTT
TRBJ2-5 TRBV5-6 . CASSPTRSAQETQYF TGTGCCAGCAGCCCCACGCGCAGTGCGCAAGAGACCCAGTACTTC
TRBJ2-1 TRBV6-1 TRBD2 CASSEAHSGTYLEQFF TGTGCCAGCAGTGAAGCGCATAGCGGGACTTATCTTGAGCAGTTCTTC
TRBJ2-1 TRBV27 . CASSRQGSTYNEQFF TGTGCCAGCAGCAGGCAGGGTAGCACCTACAATGAGCAGTTCTTC
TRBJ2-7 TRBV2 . CASSEHVLASEQYF TGTGCCAGCAGTGAACACGTTTTGGCTTCCGAGCAGTACTTC
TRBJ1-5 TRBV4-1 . CASSQLRSLGPNQPQHF TGCGCCAGCAGCCAATTACGGAGTTTGGGCCCCAATCAGCCCCAGCATTTT
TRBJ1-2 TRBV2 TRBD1 CASSVANRGRGGYTF TGTGCCAGCAGTGTTGCTAACAGGGGGCGCGGAGGCTACACCTTC
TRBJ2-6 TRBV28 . CASSQTGSGANVLTF TGTGCCAGCAGTCAAACAGGGTCTGGGGCCAACGTCCTGACTTTC
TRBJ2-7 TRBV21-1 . CASSKATGRRTPYEQYF TGTGCCAGCAGCAAAGCGACCGGCCGTAGGACCCCCTACGAGCAGTACTTC
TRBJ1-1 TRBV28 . CASGTLMNTEAFF TGTGCCAGCGGGACTCTCATGAACACTGAAGCTTTCTTT
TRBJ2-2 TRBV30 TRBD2 CGRTSPTGELFF TGTGGTAGGACTAGCCCCACCGGGGAGCTGTTTTTT
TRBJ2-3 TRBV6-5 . CASSYDSTDTQYF TGTGCCAGCAGTTACGACAGCACAGATACGCAGTATTTT
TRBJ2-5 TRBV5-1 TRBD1 CASSLGDRAVMAQYF TGCGCCAGCAGCTTGGGGGACAGGGCAGTAATGGCCCAGTACTTC
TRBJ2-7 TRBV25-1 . CASSDAPGVRASYEQYF TGTGCCAGCAGTGACGCCCCCGGTGTCAGGGCCTCCTACGAGCAGTACTTC